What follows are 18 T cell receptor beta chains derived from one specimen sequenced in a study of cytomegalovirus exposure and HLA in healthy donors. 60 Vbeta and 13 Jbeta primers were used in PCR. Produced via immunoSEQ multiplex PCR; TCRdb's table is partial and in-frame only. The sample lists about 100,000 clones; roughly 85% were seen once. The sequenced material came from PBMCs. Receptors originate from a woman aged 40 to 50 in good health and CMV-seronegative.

CDR3 sequence (DNA): TGTGCCAGCAGCCCCGGGGAGGTGACCGGGGAGCTGTTTTTT. Translated, it gives CASSPGEVTGELFF. The chain combines TRBV7-9 with TRBJ2-2; a weak D match, TRBD2 (6 bases). There are 14 residues in the CDR3. V lost 5 bases, J lost 5 bases, and 12 bases lay in between. CDR1 SEHNR and CDR2 FQNEAQ come from the germline V gene (reference sequence). Based on the CDR3 plus reference TRBV7-9 and TRBJ2-2, the full variable domain is DTGVSQNPRHKITKRGQNVTFRCDPISEHNRLYWYRQTLGQGPEFLTYFQNEAQLEKSRLLSDRFSAERPKGSFSTLEIQRTEQGDSAMYLCASSPGEVTGELFFGEGSRLTVL.

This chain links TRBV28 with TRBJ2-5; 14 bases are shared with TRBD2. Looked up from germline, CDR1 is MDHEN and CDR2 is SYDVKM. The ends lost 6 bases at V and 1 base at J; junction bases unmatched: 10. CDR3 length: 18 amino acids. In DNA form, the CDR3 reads TGTGCCAGCAGCGGACTAGCGGGGGGCCGGGTGGGCCAAGAGACCCAGTACTTC. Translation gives CASSGLAGGRVGQETQYF.

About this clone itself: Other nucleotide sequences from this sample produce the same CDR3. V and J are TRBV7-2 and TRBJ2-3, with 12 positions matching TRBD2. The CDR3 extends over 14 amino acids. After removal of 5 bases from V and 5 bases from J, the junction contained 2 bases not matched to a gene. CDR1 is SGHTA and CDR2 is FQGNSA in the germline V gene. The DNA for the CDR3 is TGTGCCAGCAGCCTGGGACTAGCGGGAGATACGCAGTATTTT. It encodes CASSLGLAGDTQYF.

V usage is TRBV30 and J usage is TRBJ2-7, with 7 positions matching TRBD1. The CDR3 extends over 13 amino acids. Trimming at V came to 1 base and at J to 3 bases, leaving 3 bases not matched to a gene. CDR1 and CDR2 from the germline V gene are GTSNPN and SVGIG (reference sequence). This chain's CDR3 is CAWSGDRNYEQYF. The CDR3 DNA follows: TGTGCCTGGAGTGGGGACAGAAACTACGAGCAGTACTTC.

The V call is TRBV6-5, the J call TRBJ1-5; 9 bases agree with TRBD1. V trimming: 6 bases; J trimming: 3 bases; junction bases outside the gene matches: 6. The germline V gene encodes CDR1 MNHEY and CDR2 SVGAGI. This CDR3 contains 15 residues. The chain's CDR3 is CASSRGQGVNQPQHF. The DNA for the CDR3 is TGTGCCAGCAGCCGGGGACAGGGAGTCAATCAGCCCCAGCATTTT.

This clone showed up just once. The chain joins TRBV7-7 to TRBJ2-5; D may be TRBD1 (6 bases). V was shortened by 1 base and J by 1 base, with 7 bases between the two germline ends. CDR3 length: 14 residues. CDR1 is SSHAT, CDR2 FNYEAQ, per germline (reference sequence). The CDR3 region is CASSLGTAQETQYF. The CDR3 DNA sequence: TGTGCCAGCAGCTTAGGGACAGCCCAAGAGACCCAGTACTTC.

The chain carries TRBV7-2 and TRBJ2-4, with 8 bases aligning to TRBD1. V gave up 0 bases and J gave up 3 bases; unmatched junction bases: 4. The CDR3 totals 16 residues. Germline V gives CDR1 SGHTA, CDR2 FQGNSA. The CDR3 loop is CASSLAGRGHKNIQYF. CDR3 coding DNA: TGTGCCAGCAGCTTAGCAGGCAGGGGGCACAAAAACATTCAGTACTTC.

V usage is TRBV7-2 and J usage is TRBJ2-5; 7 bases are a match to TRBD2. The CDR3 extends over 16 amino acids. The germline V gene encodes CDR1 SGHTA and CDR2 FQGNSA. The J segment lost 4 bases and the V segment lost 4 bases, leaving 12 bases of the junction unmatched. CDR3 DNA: TGTGCCAGCAGCTCCTCAGCGGGGCGAAGATCAGAGACCCAGTACTTC. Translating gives CASSSSAGRRSETQYF. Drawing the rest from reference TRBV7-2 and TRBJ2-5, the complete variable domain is GAGVSQSPSNKVTEKGKDVELRCDPISGHTALYWYRQSLGQGLEFLIYFQGNSAPDKSGLPSDRFSAERTGGSVSTLTIQRTQQEDSAVYLCASSSSAGRRSETQYFGPGTRLLVL.

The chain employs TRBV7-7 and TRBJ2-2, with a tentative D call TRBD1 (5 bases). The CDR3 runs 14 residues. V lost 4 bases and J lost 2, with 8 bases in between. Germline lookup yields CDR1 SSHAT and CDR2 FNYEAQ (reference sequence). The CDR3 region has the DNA TGTGCCAGCAGCTCGGACATTAACACCGGGGAGCTGTTTTTT. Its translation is CASSSDINTGELFF.

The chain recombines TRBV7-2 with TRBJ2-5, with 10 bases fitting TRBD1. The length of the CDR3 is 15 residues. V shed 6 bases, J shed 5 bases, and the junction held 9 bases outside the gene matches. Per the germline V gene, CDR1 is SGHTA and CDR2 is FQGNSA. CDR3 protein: CASRPPGQGSETQYF. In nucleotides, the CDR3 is TGTGCCAGCAGGCCTCCGGGACAGGGGTCCGAGACCCAGTACTTC.

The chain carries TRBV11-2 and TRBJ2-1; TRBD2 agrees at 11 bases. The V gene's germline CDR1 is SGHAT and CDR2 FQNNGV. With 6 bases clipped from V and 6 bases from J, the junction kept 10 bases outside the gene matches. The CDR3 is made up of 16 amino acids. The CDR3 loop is CASSPTTSGSFNEQFF. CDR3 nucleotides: TGTGCCAGCAGTCCGACCACTAGCGGGAGTTTCAATGAGCAGTTCTTC.

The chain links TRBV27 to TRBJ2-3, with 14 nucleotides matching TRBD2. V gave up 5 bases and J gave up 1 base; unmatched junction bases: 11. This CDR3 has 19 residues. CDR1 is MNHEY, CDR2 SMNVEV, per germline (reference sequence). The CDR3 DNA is TGTGCCAGCAGTCCCCGAGGACTAGCGGGGGGACGGGGCACAGATACGCAGTATTTT. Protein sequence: CASSPRGLAGGRGTDTQYF.

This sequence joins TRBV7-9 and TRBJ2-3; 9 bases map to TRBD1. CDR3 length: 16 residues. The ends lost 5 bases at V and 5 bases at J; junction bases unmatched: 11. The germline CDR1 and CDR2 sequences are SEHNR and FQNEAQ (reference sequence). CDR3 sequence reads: CASSTRTGVKGDTQYF. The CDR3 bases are TGTGCCAGCAGCACCCGGACAGGGGTAAAGGGAGATACGCAGTATTTT.

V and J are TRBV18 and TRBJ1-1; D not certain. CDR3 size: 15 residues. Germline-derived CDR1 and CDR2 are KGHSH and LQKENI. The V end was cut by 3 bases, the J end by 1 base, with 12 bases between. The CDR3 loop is CASSPGGGENTEAFF. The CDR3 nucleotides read TGTGCCAGCTCACCGGGAGGCGGTGAGAACACTGAAGCTTTCTTT.

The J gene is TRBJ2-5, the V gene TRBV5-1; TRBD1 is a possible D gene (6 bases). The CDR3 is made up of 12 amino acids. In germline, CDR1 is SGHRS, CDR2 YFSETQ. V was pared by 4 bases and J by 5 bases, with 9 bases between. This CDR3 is CASSPQGETQYF. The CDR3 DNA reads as TGCGCCAGCAGCCCCCAGGGGGAGACCCAGTACTTC.

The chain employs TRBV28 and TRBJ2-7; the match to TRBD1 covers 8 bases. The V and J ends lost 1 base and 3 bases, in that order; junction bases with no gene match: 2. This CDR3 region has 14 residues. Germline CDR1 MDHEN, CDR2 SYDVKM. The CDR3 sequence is CASSLLQGDYEQYF. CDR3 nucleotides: TGTGCCAGCAGTTTATTACAGGGGGACTACGAGCAGTACTTC.

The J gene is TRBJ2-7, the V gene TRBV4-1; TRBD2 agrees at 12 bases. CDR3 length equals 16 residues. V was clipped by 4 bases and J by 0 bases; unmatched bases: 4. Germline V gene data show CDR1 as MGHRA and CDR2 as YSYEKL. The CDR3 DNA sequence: TGCGCCAGCAGCCCAGCGACTAGCGGGGGCTCCTACGAGCAGTACTTC. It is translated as CASSPATSGGSYEQYF.

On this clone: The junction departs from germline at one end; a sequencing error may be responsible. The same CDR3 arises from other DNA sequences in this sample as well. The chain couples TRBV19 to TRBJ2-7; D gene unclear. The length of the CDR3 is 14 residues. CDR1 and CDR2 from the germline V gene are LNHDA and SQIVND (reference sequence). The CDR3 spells CASSIVPSPTEQYF. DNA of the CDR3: TGTGCCAGCAGTATCGTGCCCAGTCCAACCGAGCAGTACTTC. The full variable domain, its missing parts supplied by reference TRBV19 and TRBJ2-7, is DGGITQSPKYLFRKEGQNVTLSCEQNLNHDAMYWYRQDPGQGLRLIYYSQIVNDFQKGDIAEGYSVSREKKESFPLTVTSAQKNPTAFYLCASSIVPSPTEQYFGPGTRLTVT.